This T cell receptor (beta chain) was observed in a study of blood T cell repertoires in COVID-19. In the study overall: PBMCs, B-cell-depleted T cells, or T cells were the source of the cDNA or gDNA that made up the material.

In the original workflow: Amplification from reference gene primers served as the basis for estimated nucleated cell counts. Sequenced by immunoSEQ multiplex PCR; TCRdb stores in-frame clones only, minus some. V and J calls and clone size are as listed in that table; D and trimming were resolved from the DNA. Among tens of thousands of clones, nearly 80% were seen once, and the ten largest hold 12%. V lost 8 bases, J lost 6 bases, and 16 bases lay in between. This CDR3 is built from 13 residues. Germline CDR1 MDHEN, CDR2 SYDVKM. The sample consisted of peripheral blood. The sequence derives from a human donor in a cohort sampled during active COVID-19. The chain is built from TRBV28 and TRBJ1-2, with D possibly matching TRBD1 (5 bases). As DNA, the CDR3 is TGTGCCAGCGTAGGGACTTGGGGAAATGGCTACACCTTC. This translates into CASVGTWGNGYTF.